This record concerns one T cell receptor (beta chain) sequence. These data come from a study of control samples from healthy donors and cancer patients. CDR3 length: 13 amino acids. Trimming removed 5 bases from V and 5 bases from J, with 10 bases in between. Germline lookup yields CDR1 WNHNN and CDR2 SYGVQD (reference sequence). Clones were read by immunoSEQ multiplex PCR, and TCRdb kept only the in-frame ones, dropping some. The sample carries some 120,000 clones, 70% to 90% recorded once. This TCR was sampled from a man in his fifties in good health. Specimen: blood. The chain has TRBV10-1 and TRBJ1-5, with D tentatively TRBD1 (6 bases). CDR3 sequence reads: CASSSYRDQPQHF. CDR3 nucleotides: TGCGCCAGCAGTTCCTACAGGGATCAGCCCCAGCATTTT.